In this sample, the clone carrying this TCR beta chain turned up once. Germline V CDR1 and CDR2: MDHEN, SYDVKM. This CDR3 is 15 amino acids long. The V end lost 3 bases, the J end lost 3 bases, and 14 bases lay between the germline ends. This sample was included in a study of blood T cell repertoires in COVID-19. Across the whole study: The cDNA or gDNA used as material had been derived from T cells, B-cell-depleted T cells, or PBMCs.

Clones were sequenced by immunoSEQ multiplex PCR, and TCRdb holds only the in-frame ones, with some missing. The sample shows around 260,000 clones, about nine tenths of them seen only once. The rearrangement links TRBV28 to TRBJ2-5; D unclear. What was sequenced was peripheral blood. The TCR was taken from a woman in her thirties or forties who had recovered from COVID-19. The CDR3 is CASSLAAAAKETQYF. In DNA form, the CDR3 reads TGTGCCAGCAGTTTGGCGGCGGCAGCTAAAGAGACCCAGTACTTC.